Below, 23 T cell receptor beta chains from the same sample are listed, as sequenced in a study of PD-1 blockade in classical Hodgkin lymphoma. TCRdb's table, derived via immunoSEQ multiplex PCR, lists solely in-frame clones and lacks some. Here the sample spans almost 85,000 clones, under 90% being singletons. Each patient experienced a relapse that followed autologous stem cell transplantation, and brentuximab vedotin exposure varied. The source material was peripheral blood mononuclear cells (PBMCs), sampled at baseline. The receptor set was obtained from a human donor with classical Hodgkin lymphoma.

V usage is TRBV19 and J usage is TRBJ1-1; D is perhaps TRBD1 (5 bases). The CDR3 is 15 amino acids. CDR1 and CDR2 from the germline V gene are LNHDA and SQIVND (reference sequence). V lost 1 base, J lost 1 base, and 10 bases lay in between. This CDR3 reads CASSIGDPGNTEAFF. The CDR3 DNA follows: TGTGCCAGTAGTATAGGGGACCCTGGGAACACTGAAGCTTTCTTT.

DNA for the CDR3: TGCAGTGCGAGGGCAGTTGCCGAGCAGTACTTC. Translation: CSARAVAEQYF. The genes are TRBV20-1 and TRBJ2-7; D may be TRBD2 (5 bases). V was cut by 6 bases and J by 6 bases, with 12 bases left in between. In germline, CDR1 is DFQATT, CDR2 SNEGSKA (reference sequence). The CDR3 runs 11 residues.

This clone has just a few counts. The chain employs TRBV5-5 and TRBJ2-1; 11 nucleotides agree with TRBD2. J was trimmed by 4 bases and V by 6 bases; bases with no gene match: 6. The length of the CDR3 is 15 residues. Germline V gene sequence: CDR1 SGHKS, CDR2 YYEKEE (reference sequence). For the CDR3, the DNA is TGTGCCAGCATTGGGGGACTAGCGGCTTACAATGAGCAGTTCTTC. This gives the protein CASIGGLAAYNEQFF.

The CDR3: CASSLLFRGINQPQHF. In DNA form, the CDR3 reads TGTGCCAGCAGTTTATTATTTCGGGGAATCAATCAGCCCCAGCATTTT. The chain carries TRBV28 and TRBJ1-5; D gene ambiguous. The CDR3 length is 16 residues. Looked up from germline, CDR1 is MDHEN and CDR2 is SYDVKM. Trimming took 1 base from V and 3 from J, leaving 13 bases between them.

The rearrangement links TRBV14 to TRBJ2-7; tentative D call: TRBD2 (5 bases). Germline CDR1 SGHDN, CDR2 FVKESK. The CDR3 runs 13 residues. Trimming took 4 bases from V and 0 from J, leaving 7 bases between them. The CDR3 region is CASSRRGSYEQYF. The CDR3, as DNA: TGTGCCAGCAGCCGCCGGGGCTCCTACGAGCAGTACTTC.

Written as DNA, the CDR3 is TGTGCCAGCAAAACCGACAGGGGGAACACTGAAGCTTTCTTT. Translating gives CASKTDRGNTEAFF. The rearrangement uses TRBV7-2 and TRBJ1-1; 8 bases map to TRBD1. The CDR3 is 14 residues long. V shed 7 bases and J 1 base; nucleotides not matched to a gene: 5. The germline V gene encodes CDR1 SGHTA and CDR2 FQGNSA.

This rearrangement joins TRBV25-1 to TRBJ1-4; the D is unclear. V lost 11 bases and J 3 bases, leaving 1 base between the germline ends. Germline values: CDR1 MGHDK, CDR2 SYGVNS. The CDR3 length is 9 residues. CDR3 in amino acids: CAANEKLFF. CDR3 bases: TGTGCCGCTAATGAAAAACTGTTTTTT.

The rearrangement uses TRBV6-5 and TRBJ2-7; the D gene could be TRBD1 or TRBD2 (6 bases each). The CDR3 spans 12 residues. Germline CDR1 is MNHEY and CDR2 is SVGAGI. V lost 5 bases and J 7 bases, leaving 12 bases between the germline ends. In nucleotides, the CDR3 is TGTGCCAGCAGTGCAGGGGCGGGGGAGCAGTACTTC. Protein sequence: CASSAGAGEQYF.

The chain carries TRBV30 and TRBJ1-1, with D perhaps matching TRBD1 (6 bases). There are 15 residues in the CDR3. The V gene's germline CDR1 is GTSNPN and CDR2 SVGIG (reference sequence). V lost 2 bases, J lost 5 bases, and 18 bases lay in between. The CDR3 coding sequence is TGTGCCTGGAGTAGGGGGAGGTTGGGAATAACTGAAGCTTTCTTT. This gives the protein CAWSRGRLGITEAFF.

The chain recombines TRBV5-8 with TRBJ2-1; D possibly matches TRBD1 or TRBD2 (5 bases each). Germline V CDR1 and CDR2: SGHTS, YDEGEE. The CDR3 totals 14 residues. V gave up 0 bases and J gave up 9 bases, with 13 bases separating them. DNA for the CDR3: TGTGCCAGCAGCTTGGATCCGGGGCGGGCTGAGCAGTTCTTC. Translated: CASSLDPGRAEQFF.

V is TRBV4-2 and J is TRBJ2-5, with D hard to call. Germline V gene lookup returns CDR1 LGHNA and CDR2 YNFKEQ. Trimming took 1 base from V and 1 from J, leaving 4 bases between them. The CDR3 is 13 residues long. Written as DNA, the CDR3 is TGTGCCAGCAGCCAAGGGCTCCAAGAGACCCAGTACTTC. Translating gives CASSQGLQETQYF.

V gene TRBV5-4 combines with J gene TRBJ1-2; tentatively, D is TRBD1 (5 bases). Germline CDR1 and CDR2: SGHNT and YYREEE (reference sequence). Trimming removed 4 bases from V and 3 bases from J, with 10 bases in between. This CDR3 is built from 13 residues. The CDR3 DNA reads TGTGCCAGCAGCCCGGGACGGGACTATGGCTACACCTTC. Protein sequence: CASSPGRDYGYTF.

This chain connects TRBV6-5 to TRBJ2-1; no clear D gene. Germline V lookup: CDR1 MNHEY, CDR2 SVGAGI. The length of the CDR3 is 12 residues. V was cut by 6 bases and J by 7 bases, with 10 bases left in between. The CDR3 loop is CASRTSGNEQFF. DNA of the CDR3: TGTGCCAGCAGGACGTCTGGTAATGAGCAGTTCTTC.

The chain is built from TRBV5-4 and TRBJ2-3; TRBD2 matches 11 bases. V trimming: 5 bases; J trimming: 1 base; junction bases outside the gene matches: 6. Germline V gene data show CDR1 as SGHNT and CDR2 as YYREEE (reference sequence). This CDR3 comprises 16 residues. The CDR3 DNA is TGTGCCAGCAGGTCCCTAGCGGGAGGTGGCACAGATACGCAGTATTTT. As protein: CASRSLAGGGTDTQYF.

The chain joins TRBV4-1 to TRBJ2-7, with D perhaps TRBD1 or TRBD2 (5 bases each). Trimming shortened V by 4 bases and J by 2 bases, and 15 bases separated the two germline ends. This CDR3 is built from 15 residues. Germline V lookup: CDR1 MGHRA, CDR2 YSYEKL. The CDR3 DNA sequence: TGCGCCAGCAGCCTACGGGACCAAACTACCTACGAGCAGTACTTC. This translates into CASSLRDQTTYEQYF.

V and J are TRBV2 and TRBJ1-1, with D possibly TRBD1 on 5 matching bases. V lost 6 bases to trimming and J lost 1 base, with 15 bases between them. Germline V lookup: CDR1 SNHLY, CDR2 FYNNEI. CDR3 length: 15 residues. The CDR3 is CASRLGGGENTEAFF. The CDR3 DNA sequence: TGTGCCAGCAGGCTAGGAGGAGGGGAGAACACTGAAGCTTTCTTT.

V and J are TRBV18 and TRBJ1-1; possibly TRBD1 for D (6 bases). Trimming shortened V by 1 base and J by 0 bases, and 18 bases separated the two germline ends. The CDR3 consists of 18 residues. Germline loops: CDR1 KGHSH, CDR2 LQKENI. CDR3 residues: CASSPRWWGAQMNTEAFF. CDR3 in DNA: TGTGCCAGCTCACCACGGTGGTGGGGGGCCCAAATGAACACTGAAGCTTTCTTT. The entire variable domain, with the rest obtained from reference TRBV18 and TRBJ1-1, is as follows: NAGVMQNPRHLVRRRGQEARLRCSPMKGHSHVYWYRQLPEEGLKFMVYLQKENIIDESGMPKERFSAEFPKEGPSILRIQQVVRGDSAAYFCASSPRWWGAQMNTEAFFGQGTRLTVV.

The CDR3 protein is CASSLALNGYTF. The DNA of the CDR3 is TGTGCCAGCAGCTTGGCCCTTAATGGCTACACCTTC. V usage is TRBV5-4 and J usage is TRBJ1-2; no clear D gene. The germline CDR1 and CDR2 sequences are SGHNT and YYREEE (reference sequence). The CDR3 is 12 residues long. Trimming cost V 0 bases and J 6 bases, with 6 bases left between them.

V and J are TRBV7-9 and TRBJ1-1, with D perhaps matching TRBD1 (5 bases). This CDR3 spans 17 amino acids. Germline V gene data show CDR1 as SEHNR and CDR2 as FQNEAQ (reference sequence). V dropped 7 bases and J dropped 4 bases, with 25 bases sitting between them. CDR3 amino acids: CASTEPPFWGKGTEAFF. The CDR3 coding sequence is TGTGCCAGCACCGAGCCGCCTTTTTGGGGGAAAGGCACTGAAGCTTTCTTT.

This clone was seen more than once but under ten times. This chain joins TRBV10-3 and TRBJ2-1; a possible D gene is TRBD1 (6 bases). Germline CDR1 and CDR2: ENHRY and SYGVKD. The V end was cut by 3 bases, the J end by 13 bases, with 13 bases between. This CDR3 has 12 residues. As DNA, the CDR3 is TGTGCCATCAGTGAACCAGGGGAAGGTCAGTTCTTC. As protein: CAISEPGEGQFF.

The chain combines TRBV11-3 with TRBJ1-2; no clear D. The CDR3 loop spans 17 amino acids. V was cut by 6 bases and J by 8 bases, with 28 bases left in between. Germline CDR1 and CDR2: SGHNT and YENEEA. CDR3 region: CASSCRPRGGRVWGYTF. As DNA, the CDR3 is TGTGCCAGCAGTTGCCGACCGAGAGGAGGGCGGGTGTGGGGCTACACCTTC.

This clone appeared once. The chain recombines TRBV19 with TRBJ1-5; D gene unclear. The CDR3 spans 13 residues. V was trimmed by 6 bases and J by 0 bases, leaving 6 bases between them. The germline V gene encodes CDR1 LNHDA and CDR2 SQIVND (reference sequence). In DNA, the CDR3 is TGTGCCAGTAGCACGGTTAGCAATCAGCCCCAGCATTTT. Protein sequence: CASSTVSNQPQHF.

V usage is TRBV7-4 and J usage is TRBJ2-3, with D possibly being TRBD1 or TRBD2 (5 bases each). The CDR3 has 15 amino acids. Germline CDR1 and CDR2: SGHVT and SQSDAQ. V was clipped by 5 bases and J by 2 bases, with 14 bases between them. This chain's CDR3 is CASSPRELYTDTQYF. In nucleotides, the CDR3 is TGTGCCAGCAGCCCCAGGGAGCTATACACAGATACGCAGTATTTT. Full variable domain (missing parts from reference TRBV7-4 and TRBJ2-3): GAGVSQSPRYKVAKRGRDVALRCDSISGHVTLYWYRQTLGQGSEVLTYSQSDAQRDKSGRPSGRFSAERPERSVSTLKIQRTEQGDSAVYLCASSPRELYTDTQYFGPGTRLTVL.